These 20 T cell receptor beta chains were sequenced from one sample in a study of metastatic and nonmetastatic thyroid tumors. TCRdb reprocessed the PCR reads via MiXCR. The sample has 21,000 or so clones; approximately 10% are singletons. Patients had received no treatment of any kind before thyroid surgery. The sample taken for sequencing was blood. These TCRs come from a female donor with papillary thyroid cancer or a benign thyroid nodule (not recorded which). Some clones in this sample may be carry-over from other donors' samples.

This clone was counted ten times or more. This chain joins TRBV7-2 and TRBJ1-2, with D possibly matching TRBD1 (6 bases). V was cut by 3 bases and J by 8 bases, with 19 bases left in between. Germline V gene data show CDR1 as SGHTA and CDR2 as FQGNSA. This CDR3 region has 15 residues. Here the CDR3 DNA reads TGTGCCAGCAGCTTTGTAGGGGACACCTATGGCGGCTACACCTTC. This encodes CASSFVGDTYGGYTF. Based on the CDR3 plus reference TRBV7-2 and TRBJ1-2, the full variable domain is GAGVSQSPSNKVTEKGKDVELRCDPISGHTALYWYRQSLGQGLEFLIYFQGNSAPDKSGLPSDRFSAERTGGSVSTLTIQRTQQEDSAVYLCASSFVGDTYGGYTFGSGTRLTVV.

This clone was observed a few times. A much more abundant neighbour one base away suggests this may be a read error. The V call is TRBV10-3, the J call TRBJ2-7; possibly TRBD1 for D (6 bases). CDR1 and CDR2 (germline): ENHRY, SYGVKD. V lost 4 bases to trimming and J lost 4 bases, with 17 bases between them. The CDR3 is 15 residues long. The CDR3, as DNA: TGTGCCATCAGTGGGAATGAGGGGGTAGTGTACGAGCAGTACTTC. It is translated as CAISGNEGVVYEQYF.

This clone was recorded at least ten times. CDR3 nucleotide sequence: TGTGCCAGCAGCCAACGGGCAAACACCGGGGAGCTGTTTTTT. Translating it yields CASSQRANTGELFF. The chain joins TRBV14 to TRBJ2-2; D gene uncertain. The CDR3 spans 14 residues. From germline, CDR1 is SGHDN and CDR2 FVKESK. The V and J ends lost 2 bases and 2 bases respectively, with 6 bases between them.

The sample holds many counts of this clone. The J gene is TRBJ2-3, the V gene TRBV7-8; 12 bases are shared with TRBD2. The CDR3 is 16 residues long. The junction had 5 bases not matched to a gene; V was cut back by 5 bases and J by 2 bases. CDR1 is SGHVS and CDR2 is FQNEAQ in the germline V gene. The chain's CDR3 is CASSTRLAGDTDTQYF. The CDR3 region has the DNA TGTGCCAGCAGCACGCGACTAGCGGGAGACACAGATACGCAGTATTTT.

Many counts were recorded for this clone. Different DNA sequences within this sample yield the same CDR3. The chain has TRBV7-6 and TRBJ2-5; 8 bases are a match to TRBD2. Germline V CDR1 and CDR2: SGHVS, FNYEAQ. V was pared by 1 base and J by 1 base, with 8 bases of the junction left unmatched. The CDR3 loop spans 17 amino acids. The CDR3 reads CASSLGASGPFQETQYF. In DNA form, the CDR3 reads TGTGCCAGCAGCTTAGGGGCTAGCGGGCCTTTCCAAGAGACCCAGTACTTC.

In regard to this clone: A much bigger clone sits one base away, suggesting this may be a read error. The V call is TRBV12-3 or TRBV12-4, the J call TRBJ1-3; D remains unclear. The CDR3 is 15 residues long. CDR3 protein: CASSLWTVSGSTIYF. DNA for the CDR3: TGTGCCAGCAGTTTATGGACCGTCTCTGGAAGCACCATATATTTT.

The sample holds many counts of this clone. The genes are TRBV7-2 and TRBJ2-1; the D gene is possibly TRBD2 (5 bases). The ends were cut back, 5 bases at V and 6 bases at J, with 14 bases in the middle. CDR1 and CDR2 (germline): SGHTA, FQGNSA. The CDR3 has 14 residues. CDR3 loop: CASSRHGLANEQFF. Here the CDR3 DNA reads TGTGCCAGCAGCCGCCACGGACTGGCCAATGAGCAGTTCTTC. Using reference TRBV7-2 and TRBJ2-1 for the parts outside the CDR3, the full variable domain is GAGVSQSPSNKVTEKGKDVELRCDPISGHTALYWYRQSLGQGLEFLIYFQGNSAPDKSGLPSDRFSAERTGGSVSTLTIQRTQQEDSAVYLCASSRHGLANEQFFGPGTRLTVL.

This clone came up a few times. The genes are TRBV20-1 and TRBJ1-2; maybe TRBD1 (5 bases). Trimming stripped 3 bases from V and 4 bases from J, with 18 bases between. Germline values: CDR1 DFQATT, CDR2 SNEGSKA (reference sequence). The CDR3 contains 15 residues. CDR3 coding DNA: TGCAGTGCTAGTGCCGTTGGGCAGGGCGGCTATGGCTACACCTTC. Protein product: CSASAVGQGGYGYTF.

This chain uses TRBV6-2 or TRBV6-3 with TRBJ1-1; TRBD1 agrees at 10 bases. Per germline, CDR1 MNHEY and CDR2 SVGEGT. Losses at the gene ends were 2 bases for V and 5 bases for J; bases not matched to a gene: 8. The CDR3 has 16 amino acids. The CDR3 coding sequence is TGTGCCAGCAGTTACAGGAGGGACAGGGGAGAGACTGAAGCTTTCTTT. This translates into CASSYRRDRGETEAFF.

In its sample, this clone is medium-sized. The V call is TRBV12-3 or TRBV12-4, the J call TRBJ2-7, with TRBD2 matching over 8 bases. This CDR3 region has 13 residues. Unmatched junction bases numbered 0, after V lost 3 bases and J lost 2 bases. CDR3 loop: CASSLGLAYEQYF. The CDR3 nucleotides are TGTGCCAGCAGTTTGGGACTAGCCTACGAGCAGTACTTC.

This clone has ten or more counts. The chain joins TRBV20-1 to TRBJ2-3; D gene ambiguous. Trimming cost V 6 bases and J 0 bases, with 16 bases left between them. This CDR3 region has 15 residues. Germline V gene sequence: CDR1 DFQATT, CDR2 SNEGSKA (reference sequence). DNA for the CDR3: TGCAGTGCCCGTAGACAAAAACCTAGCACAGATACGCAGTATTTT. This sequence encodes CSARRQKPSTDTQYF.

This clone was recorded at least ten times. This sample also contains other DNA sequences that code for the same CDR3. The genes are TRBV28 and TRBJ2-4; D possibly corresponds to TRBD2 (5 bases). V was clipped by 2 bases and J by 7 bases, with 15 bases between them. The CDR3 covers 15 residues. Germline V lookup: CDR1 MDHEN, CDR2 SYDVKM. CDR3: CASSLGAVEGNIQYF. As DNA, the CDR3 is TGTGCCAGCAGTTTAGGAGCGGTGGAAGGGAACATTCAGTACTTC.

Note on this clone: A read error may be the cause here, since a much bigger clone is one base away. The V gene is TRBV3-1, the J gene TRBJ2-1; 10 nucleotides line up with TRBD2. Per the germline V gene, CDR1 is LGHDT and CDR2 is YNNKEL (reference sequence). The CDR3 spans 15 residues. The CDR3 protein is CSSSHTSGTYNEQFF. The CDR3 nucleotides read TGTTCCAGCAGCCATACTAGCGGGACCTACAATGAGCAGTTCTTC.

This clone was recorded many times. The chain joins TRBV9 to TRBJ2-1; a possible D gene is TRBD2 (6 bases). Trimming pared 0 bases from V and 3 bases from J, leaving 10 bases between. The length of the CDR3 is 15 residues. Per germline, CDR1 SGDLS and CDR2 YYNGEE. DNA of the CDR3: TGTGCCAGCAGCGTAGAAGCGGGTAACTACAATGAGCAGTTCTTC. The encoded protein is CASSVEAGNYNEQFF.

There are many counts of this clone. The rearrangement joins TRBV27 to TRBJ2-7; 9 nucleotides match TRBD2. The J segment lost 1 base and the V segment lost 8 bases, leaving 9 bases of the junction unmatched. CDR1 is MNHEY, CDR2 SMNVEV, per germline (reference sequence). The length of the CDR3 is 15 residues. The CDR3 DNA is TGTGCCAGCGGGCTAGCGGGATTTGGTTCCTACGAGCAGTACTTC. As protein: CASGLAGFGSYEQYF.

A word on this clone: A single base separates this from a much larger clone, so it may be a read error. The chain has TRBV29-1 and TRBJ2-3; the D is unclear. CDR3 length: 13 residues. CDR1 and CDR2 (germline): SQVTM, ANQGSEA. The CDR3 nucleotides read TGCAGCGTTGAAGTCAGTAACGCAGATATGCAGTATTTT. Encoded protein: CSVEVSNADMQYF.

The sample holds many counts of this clone. This same CDR3 is encoded by further DNA sequences in the sample. The CDR3 region is CASSLGGLNTGELFF. The CDR3, as DNA: TGTGCCAGCAGCTTAGGGGGACTCAACACCGGGGAGCTGTTTTTT. The chain couples TRBV11-3 to TRBJ2-2; D might be TRBD2 (6 bases). The CDR3 covers 15 residues. The germline CDR1 and CDR2 sequences are SGHNT and YENEEA. Trimming left V 1 base short and J 2 bases short, with 8 bases between.

At least ten counts were recorded for this clone. The chain recombines TRBV3-1 with TRBJ1-2, with D maybe TRBD1 (5 bases). V gave up 4 bases and J gave up 1 base, with 16 bases separating them. Germline V lookup: CDR1 LGHDT, CDR2 YNNKEL (reference sequence). There are 16 residues in the CDR3. This chain's CDR3 is CASSPDRQMINYGYTF. Written as DNA, the CDR3 is TGTGCCAGCAGCCCAGACAGACAGATGATTAACTATGGCTACACCTTC.

Ten or more counts support this clone. V gene TRBV20-1 combines with J gene TRBJ2-7, with D perhaps TRBD1 (5 bases). Trimming shortened V by 4 bases and J by 5 bases, and 15 bases separated the two germline ends. Germline assignment: CDR1 DFQATT and CDR2 SNEGSKA (reference sequence). This CDR3 contains 13 residues. The DNA for the CDR3 is TGCAGTGCTACCCCGGGCAGGGCCCACGAGCAGTACTTC. Protein product: CSATPGRAHEQYF.

The genes are TRBV6-1 and TRBJ1-1; a possible D gene is TRBD1 (6 bases). Trimming stripped 6 bases from V and 14 bases from J, with 19 bases between. There are 12 residues in the CDR3. Germline loops: CDR1 MNHNS, CDR2 SASEGT. CDR3 region: CASSNGDTPRFF. In DNA, the CDR3 is TGTGCCAGCAGCAACGGGGACACTCCACGGTTCTTT.